Listed below are T cell receptor beta chains from one sample, sequenced in a study of blood T cells in healthy people across ages. TCRdb recomputed calls from the 5' RACE reads with MiXCR, one row per CDR3 protein. Seen here are roughly 700,000 distinct CDR3 sequences, approximately 50% observed once, and the top ten hold around 32%. Material: blood. Every receptor here comes from a woman aged 55-69 years in good health. The CDR3 runs from the conserved cysteine through the conserved F or W. The order of the fields is J gene, clone size, D gene, V gene, CDR3 DNA, CDR3 protein. The D gene is left open where the match is weak. The listing skips clone size in some rows; elsewhere it reads once, few, many or a size class.

>TRBJ2-6|-|-|TRBV28
TGTGCCAGCATTACGCGAAGTACCGGGGCCAACGTCCTGACTTTC
CASITRSTGANVLTF
>TRBJ2-7|many|-|TRBV29-1
TGCAGCGTGGGGGGACGGACCTCCTACGAGCAGTACTTC
CSVGGRTSYEQYF
>TRBJ1-2|-|-|TRBV29-1
TGCAGCGTCACCTCTAGTACAGGTGGCTATGGCTACACCTTC
CSVTSSTGGYGYTF
>TRBJ2-1|few|TRBD2|TRBV9
TGTGCCAGCAGCTTTTCGTCCGGGACTAGCCCTGTTAGCTCCTACAATGAGCAGTTCTTC
CASSFSSGTSPVSSYNEQFF
>TRBJ1-1|-|TRBD1|TRBV28
TGTGCCAGCAGTTTCCCTACAGGGGGTACTGAAGCTTTCTTT
CASSFPTGGTEAFF
>TRBJ2-5|few|-|TRBV7-3
TGTGCCAGCAGCTACACACAGGGACAGACCCAGTACTTC
CASSYTQGQTQYF
>TRBJ1-2|few|-|TRBV7-2
TGTGCCAGCAGGGAACCCCAGGGACTCTATGGCTACACCTTC
CASREPQGLYGYTF
>TRBJ2-7|-|-|TRBV6-1
TGTGCCAGCAGTCTCCGGAGGACTGCCAATTACGAGCAGTACTTC
CASSLRRTANYEQYF
>TRBJ2-1|-|TRBD2|TRBV5-6
TGTGCCAGCAGTTCCGGACTAGGGACTAGCGGAGGTTACAATGAGCAGTTCTTC
CASSSGLGTSGGYNEQFF
>TRBJ2-7|-|TRBD2|TRBV15
TGTGCCACGCGGACTAGCGGGAGTAGTGAGACCCGGTACTTC
CATRTSGSSETRYF
>TRBJ2-7|few|TRBD1|TRBV4-3
TGCGCCAGCAGCCGGCAAGACAGGGGGGGTTACGAGCAGTACTTC
CASSRQDRGGYEQYF
>TRBJ2-7|-|-|TRBV10-3
TGTGCCATCAGTGAGGGGGCTGATACAGTCTACGAGCAGTACTTC
CAISEGADTVYEQYF
>TRBJ2-3|-|-|TRBV30
TGTGCCTGGAGTCCACTAGTCGGAGGAGATACGCAGTATTTT
CAWSPLVGGDTQYF
>TRBJ2-7|-|TRBD1|TRBV7-2
TGTGCCAGCAGCTCATCCCGACAGGGGGCCCACGAGCAGTACTTC
CASSSSRQGAHEQYF
>TRBJ2-5|-|-|TRBV5-6
TGTGCCAGCAGCTTGCGGTCCGAAACTTACCTGACTAGGAGGGAGACCCAGTACTTC
CASSLRSETYLTRRETQYF
>TRBJ1-6|-|-|TRBV20-1
TGCAGTGCTAGCCCGAGCTCCTATAATTCACCCCTCCACTTT
CSASPSSYNSPLHF
>TRBJ2-3|-|TRBD2|TRBV20-1
TGCAGTGCTATGGCGGGAGCGTTAGATACGCAGTATTTT
CSAMAGALDTQYF
>TRBJ2-7|few|TRBD1|TRBV6-2/TRBV6-3
TGTGCCAGCACAACTCCGGGACAGGGGATGTACTTC
CASTTPGQGMYF
>TRBJ2-3|once|TRBD1|TRBV20-1
TGCAGTGCTAGTGCCACAGGGGCTAGCACAGATACGCAGTATTTT
CSASATGASTDTQYF
>TRBJ2-3|-|-|TRBV2
TGTGCCAGCAGTGTAGCAGGGGCCTCTGGCACAGATACGCAGTATTTT
CASSVAGASGTDTQYF
>TRBJ2-1|-|-|TRBV6-1
TGTGCCAGCAGGCTATACCCGGGAAATGAGCAGTTCTTC
CASRLYPGNEQFF
>TRBJ2-7|-|-|TRBV20-1
TGCAGTGCTAGTTTTCAGGCGGGAAGGGACGAGGAGCAGTACTTC
CSASFQAGRDEEQYF
>TRBJ2-7|-|-|TRBV4-3
TGCGCCAGCAGCCAAGATGTTACCAGCTCCTACGAGCAGTACTTC
CASSQDVTSSYEQYF
>TRBJ2-3|-|-|TRBV7-2
TGTGCCAGCAGCTTCTTGAGGGATACGCAGTATTTT
CASSFLRDTQYF